This entry concerns a single TCR beta chain. These data come from a study of T cell changes during pregnancy in multiple sclerosis. V was trimmed by 6 bases and J by 7 bases, leaving 15 bases between them. Germline values: CDR1 SNHLY, CDR2 FYNNEI. The CDR3 sequence is 14 residues long. Sequencing was performed with immunoSEQ multiplex PCR; in TCRdb, only in-frame clones are kept and a portion is missing. The sample records tens of thousands of clones, around 93% being singletons. This sample comprised peripheral blood, obtained in the second trimester of pregnancy. The receptor comes from a female donor in good health, enrolled as a control in a pregnancy study. The V call is TRBV2, the J call TRBJ2-2; tentatively, D is TRBD2 (6 bases). The CDR3 region is CASRKLAFGGELFF. CDR3 coding DNA: TGTGCCAGCAGGAAACTAGCTTTTGGCGGGGAGCTGTTTTTT.